The 31 T cell receptor beta chains given below trace back to one sample, sequenced in a study of blood T cell repertoires in COVID-19. Using immunoSEQ multiplex PCR, the repertoire was profiled, and TCRdb retains in-frame clones only, with some absent. The sample lists fewer than 200,000 clones, roughly 80% occurring once. The specimen sequenced was peripheral blood. The receptor source for this set is a woman aged 80 or over with acute or convalescent COVID-19.

This CDR3 is CAISTGGVWGYGYTF. The CDR3 DNA reads TGTGCCATCAGTACAGGGGGCGTATGGGGCTATGGCTACACCTTC. This rearrangement joins TRBV10-3 to TRBJ1-2, with 9 positions matching TRBD1. Losses at the gene ends were 5 bases for V and 4 bases for J; bases not matched to a gene: 8. This CDR3 region has 15 residues. Germline CDR1 is ENHRY and CDR2 is SYGVKD.

The sample holds a few counts of this clone. CDR3 nucleotides: TGCGCCAGTTCGACAGGGGGGTCGACTGGAAACACCATATATTTT. The encoded protein is CASSTGGSTGNTIYF. The genes are TRBV5-1 and TRBJ1-3; 9 nucleotides agree with TRBD1. The CDR3 has 15 residues. Losses at the gene ends were 8 bases for V and 2 bases for J; bases not matched to a gene: 8. From germline, CDR1 is SGHRS and CDR2 YFSETQ.

The rearrangement links TRBV9 to TRBJ1-2; D unclear. The CDR3 is 15 amino acids. Trimming shortened V by 3 bases and J by 2 bases, and 14 bases separated the two germline ends. CDR1 is SGDLS and CDR2 is YYNGEE in the germline V gene. This CDR3 is CASSALSAENYGYTF. CDR3 nucleotide sequence: TGTGCCAGCAGCGCCTTGTCGGCGGAGAACTATGGCTACACCTTC.

The gene calls are TRBV5-1 and TRBJ1-2, with TRBD1 identical over 10 bases. The CDR3 totals 14 residues. J gave up 8 bases and V 3 bases, and 7 bases lay outside the gene matches. The germline V gene has CDR1 SGHRS and CDR2 YFSETQ. The CDR3 DNA follows: TGCGCCAGCAGCTCGGGACAGGGGACCTGGGGCTACACCTTC. It specifies CASSSGQGTWGYTF.

V usage is TRBV5-1 and J usage is TRBJ1-3; D is perhaps TRBD1 (6 bases). Germline V lookup: CDR1 SGHRS, CDR2 YFSETQ. The V end lost 2 bases, the J end lost 4 bases, and 16 bases lay between the germline ends. The CDR3 has 16 residues. CDR3 region: CASSFRTGMSGNTIYF. The DNA of the CDR3 is TGCGCCAGCAGCTTTCGTACAGGGATGTCGGGAAACACCATATATTTT.

The V and J genes are TRBV5-5 and TRBJ1-5; 12 nucleotides match TRBD1. V lost 2 bases to trimming and J lost 6 bases; unmatched junction nucleotides: 6. This CDR3 region has 16 residues. CDR1 and CDR2 from the germline V gene are SGHKS and YYEKEE (reference sequence). As DNA, the CDR3 is TGTGCCAGCAGCTTTTATGGGACAGGGGGCGGTCAGCCCCAGCATTTT. Its protein product is CASSFYGTGGGQPQHF.

This clone has just a few counts. The chain couples TRBV29-1 to TRBJ1-1; D unclear. Per the germline V gene, CDR1 is SQVTM and CDR2 is ANQGSEA. V lost 4 bases, J lost 0 bases, and 12 bases lay in between. The CDR3 totals 14 residues. This CDR3 reads CSVAQASVNTEAFF. CDR3 nucleotides: TGCAGCGTTGCCCAGGCCTCAGTGAACACTGAAGCTTTCTTT.

The V and J genes are TRBV24-1 and TRBJ2-3; D possibly corresponds to TRBD2 (5 bases). CDR3 length equals 14 residues. Germline V lookup: CDR1 KGHDR, CDR2 SFDVKD. Trimming pared 3 bases from V and 8 bases from J, leaving 14 bases between. CDR3 in DNA: TGTGCCACCAGTGATCCCGGACTGCCGGGTACGCAGTATTTT. This gives the protein CATSDPGLPGTQYF.

This clone was detected only a few times. The V and J genes are TRBV7-9 and TRBJ2-7, with 14 bases identical to TRBD2. Germline CDR1 SEHNR, CDR2 FQNEAQ (reference sequence). The V segment lost 1 base and the J segment 7 bases; nucleotides outside the gene matches: 6. The CDR3 has 16 residues. DNA for the CDR3: TGTGCCAGCAGCTTAGAGGGGACTAGCGGGAGCCGAGAGCAGTACTTC. It is translated as CASSLEGTSGSREQYF. Drawing the rest from reference TRBV7-9 and TRBJ2-7, the complete variable domain is DTGVSQNPRHKITKRGQNVTFRCDPISEHNRLYWYRQTLGQGPEFLTYFQNEAQLEKSRLLSDRFSAERPKGSFSTLEIQRTEQGDSAMYLCASSLEGTSGSREQYFGPGTRLTVT.

This chain joins TRBV19 and TRBJ2-3, with a possible D match to TRBD2 (8 bases). This CDR3 region has 17 residues. Germline-derived CDR1 and CDR2 are LNHDA and SQIVND (reference sequence). The V end lost 4 bases, the J end lost 7 bases, and 24 bases lay between the germline ends. As DNA, the CDR3 is TGTGCCAGTAGTACGGGGGGGAGTTCACAGGGGAAGAATACGCAGTATTTT. Translated, it gives CASSTGGSSQGKNTQYF. Combining the CDR3 with reference TRBV19 and TRBJ2-3 gives the whole variable domain DGGITQSPKYLFRKEGQNVTLSCEQNLNHDAMYWYRQDPGQGLRLIYYSQIVNDFQKGDIAEGYSVSREKKESFPLTVTSAQKNPTAFYLCASSTGGSSQGKNTQYFGPGTRLTVL.

The J gene is TRBJ1-3, the V gene TRBV18; a possible D gene is TRBD1 (5 bases). Germline assignment: CDR1 KGHSH and CDR2 LQKENI. Deletions cut 5 bases from V and 3 bases from J, with 11 bases between. This CDR3 comprises 14 residues. The CDR3 here is CASSSGDGGNTIYF. In DNA, the CDR3 is TGTGCCAGCTCATCGGGGGATGGTGGAAACACCATATATTTT. Combining the CDR3 with reference TRBV18 and TRBJ1-3 gives the whole variable domain NAGVMQNPRHLVRRRGQEARLRCSPMKGHSHVYWYRQLPEEGLKFMVYLQKENIIDESGMPKERFSAEFPKEGPSILRIQQVVRGDSAAYFCASSSGDGGNTIYFGEGSWLTVV.

The V gene is TRBV10-1, the J gene TRBJ1-5; D uncertain. V was cut by 4 bases and J by 5 bases, with 9 bases left in between. Looked up from germline, CDR1 is WNHNN and CDR2 is SYGVQD (reference sequence). The CDR3 is made up of 13 amino acids. CDR3 nucleotide sequence: TGCGCCAGCAGTGCGGGGATTGATCAGCCCCAGCATTTT. Translating gives CASSAGIDQPQHF.

The J gene is TRBJ1-3, the V gene TRBV4-3, with 9 positions matching TRBD1. This CDR3 has 18 amino acids. CDR1 is LGHNA and CDR2 is YSLEER in the germline V gene. V lost 1 base, J lost 0 bases, and 7 bases stayed unmatched. DNA of the CDR3: TGCGCCAGCAGCCAAGCGACCGGGACAGGGCACTCTGGAAACACCATATATTTT. It encodes CASSQATGTGHSGNTIYF.

The chain combines TRBV6-1 with TRBJ2-2; TRBD2 agrees at 12 bases. V shed 1 base, J shed 0 bases, and the junction held 3 bases outside the gene matches. Germline V CDR1 and CDR2: MNHNS, SASEGT. The CDR3 loop spans 18 amino acids. CDR3 amino acids: CASSEGTSGAANTGELFF. CDR3 nucleotides: TGTGCCAGCAGTGAAGGGACTAGCGGGGCTGCGAACACCGGGGAGCTGTTTTTT.

The chain has TRBV11-3 and TRBJ2-7; 9 bases map to TRBD1. This CDR3 spans 14 amino acids. Germline lookup yields CDR1 SGHNT and CDR2 YENEEA. With 1 base clipped from V and 6 bases from J, the junction kept 4 bases outside the gene matches. Here the CDR3 DNA reads TGTGCCAGCAGCTTAGGCTCGACAGGGGGCGAGCAGTACTTC. It translates to CASSLGSTGGEQYF. Filled out from reference TRBV11-3 and TRBJ2-7, the complete variable domain reads EAGVVQSPRYKIIEKKQPVAFWCNPISGHNTLYWYLQNLGQGPELLIRYENEEAVDDSQLPKDRFSAERLKGVDSTLKIQPAELGDSAVYLCASSLGSTGGEQYFGPGTRLTVT.

J is TRBJ2-6 and V is TRBV6-6; TRBD2 might be the D (5 bases). Trimming left V 6 bases short and J 0 bases short, with 9 bases between. CDR1 is MNHNY, CDR2 SVGAGI, per germline (reference sequence). This CDR3 is 15 amino acids long. CDR3 amino acids: CASRGEVSGANVLTF. The CDR3 nucleotides read TGTGCCAGCAGGGGAGAGGTCTCTGGGGCCAACGTCCTGACTTTC.

The J gene is TRBJ2-1, the V gene TRBV7-2; D possibly corresponds to TRBD1 (7 bases). Germline V lookup: CDR1 SGHTA, CDR2 FQGNSA. The CDR3 spans 15 residues. V was trimmed by 3 bases and J by 0 bases, leaving 9 bases between them. The CDR3 region is CASSLEGASYNEQFF. CDR3 bases: TGTGCCAGCAGCTTGGAGGGGGCCTCCTACAATGAGCAGTTCTTC.

The V gene is TRBV11-2, the J gene TRBJ2-7; TRBD2 matches at 10 bases. The CDR3 has 16 amino acids. The ends lost 5 bases at V and 0 bases at J; junction bases unmatched: 7. The germline CDR1 and CDR2 sequences are SGHAT and FQNNGV. CDR3: CASSAGTSAYSYEQYF. Here the CDR3 DNA reads TGTGCCAGCAGCGCAGGGACTAGCGCATACTCCTACGAGCAGTACTTC.

The rearrangement links TRBV7-8 to TRBJ2-1; 9 bases fit TRBD1. Trimming at V came to 0 bases and at J to 3 bases, leaving 3 bases not matched to a gene. The germline V gene encodes CDR1 SGHVS and CDR2 FQNEAQ. The CDR3 runs to 16 residues. The CDR3 DNA reads TGTGCCAGCAGCTTAGCTGGGACAGGGCTCTACAATGAGCAGTTCTTC. It is translated as CASSLAGTGLYNEQFF.

CDR3 bases: TGTGCCAGTAGTCCCCTCTATGGAACAGGAACTAACGAGCAGTACTTC. Its protein is CASSPLYGTGTNEQYF. This chain uses TRBV19 with TRBJ2-7, with D perhaps matching TRBD1 (5 bases). This CDR3 region has 16 residues. Germline V CDR1 and CDR2: LNHDA, SQIVND (reference sequence). V shed 5 bases and J shed 5 bases, with 22 bases lying between them.

This chain links TRBV5-1 with TRBJ1-3, with D possibly TRBD1 on 6 matching bases. The CDR3 sequence is 18 residues long. The germline V and J ends were trimmed by 4 bases and 5 bases, with 25 bases remaining between them. Germline loops: CDR1 SGHRS, CDR2 YFSETQ. Here the CDR3 reads CASSPQGQDAVGRNTIYF. CDR3 DNA sequence: TGCGCCAGCAGCCCCCAGGGGCAGGATGCCGTAGGCCGAAACACCATATATTTT. Combining the CDR3 with reference TRBV5-1 and TRBJ1-3 gives the whole variable domain KAGVTQTPRYLIKTRGQQVTLSCSPISGHRSVSWYQQTPGQGLQFLFEYFSETQRNKGNFPGRFSGRQFSNSRSEMNVSTLELGDSALYLCASSPQGQDAVGRNTIYFGEGSWLTVV.

This chain links TRBV20-1 with TRBJ2-1; tentative D call: TRBD2 (5 bases). The germline CDR1 and CDR2 sequences are DFQATT and SNEGSKA (reference sequence). Trimming pared 5 bases from V and 15 bases from J, leaving 17 bases between. The CDR3 loop spans 11 amino acids. The CDR3 sequence: CSALTSSNLFF. CDR3 nucleotides: TGCAGTGCTCTAACTAGTTCGAATCTGTTCTTC.

In DNA, the CDR3 is TGCAGCGTTGAACCGGTCGCTCTAGCCAAAAACATTCAGTACTTC. Translated, it gives CSVEPVALAKNIQYF. The rearrangement links TRBV29-1 to TRBJ2-4; no reliable D call. Germline assignment: CDR1 SQVTM and CDR2 ANQGSEA. CDR3 length: 15 amino acids. V lost 2 bases and J lost 0, with 11 bases in between.

This clone was found a few times. The J gene is TRBJ1-1, the V gene TRBV7-9; the match to TRBD1 covers 9 bases. Germline V gene lookup returns CDR1 SEHNR and CDR2 FQNEAQ (reference sequence). This CDR3 spans 15 amino acids. Unmatched junction bases numbered 12, after V lost 6 bases and J lost 7 bases. CDR3 loop: CASRAMVRTGDEAFF. CDR3 DNA: TGTGCCAGCAGGGCGATGGTACGGACAGGGGATGAAGCTTTCTTT.

The chain uses TRBV7-6 and TRBJ2-3; the match to TRBD2 covers 11 bases. Germline V gene sequence: CDR1 SGHVS, CDR2 FNYEAQ. V trimming: 5 bases; J trimming: 2 bases; junction bases outside the gene matches: 9. The CDR3 has 17 amino acids. This chain's CDR3 is CASSRGGLAAFTDTQYF. The CDR3 bases are TGTGCCAGCAGCCGAGGGGGACTAGCGGCCTTCACAGATACGCAGTATTTT.

This chain joins TRBV6-5 and TRBJ1-1, with D perhaps matching TRBD1 (6 bases). The V gene's germline CDR1 is MNHEY and CDR2 SVGAGI. The CDR3 totals 13 residues. The germline V and J ends were trimmed by 6 bases and 0 bases, with 8 bases remaining between them. CDR3 region: CASSRGMNTEAFF. The CDR3 DNA reads as TGTGCCAGCAGCAGGGGCATGAACACTGAAGCTTTCTTT.

Only one count was recorded for this clone. The chain carries TRBV7-8 and TRBJ2-7, with D possibly being TRBD2 (6 bases). The V gene's germline CDR1 is SGHVS and CDR2 FQNEAQ. CDR3 size: 14 residues. The V gene lost 4 bases and the J gene lost 6 bases, with 16 bases spanning the gap. CDR3 bases: TGTGCCAGCAGCTCGACAGCCGCGGGGCTCGAGCAGTACTTC. Its translation: CASSSTAAGLEQYF.

This clone was seen a handful of times. The chain couples TRBV5-1 to TRBJ2-7; the match to TRBD1 covers 8 bases. This CDR3 spans 15 amino acids. Germline trimming cut 0 bases from V and 3 bases from J; bases unmatched to any gene: 5. Germline CDR1 reads SGHRS; CDR2 reads YFSETQ. CDR3 protein: CASSLVGQVDYEQYF. CDR3 in DNA: TGCGCCAGCAGCTTGGTGGGACAGGTTGACTACGAGCAGTACTTC.

J is TRBJ1-2 and V is TRBV3-1 (or the pseudogene TRBV3-2); TRBD1 aligns across 7 bases. CDR1 is LGHDT and CDR2 is YNNKEL in the germline V gene (reference sequence). V was pared by 4 bases and J by 4 bases, with 3 bases of the junction left unmatched. The length of the CDR3 is 13 residues. The CDR3 loop is CASSPRQGYGYTF. The CDR3 nucleotides read TGTGCCAGCAGCCCCAGACAGGGCTATGGCTACACCTTC.

The chain links TRBV5-1 to TRBJ2-2; 8 positions match TRBD2. The CDR3 totals 15 residues. Germline V gives CDR1 SGHRS, CDR2 YFSETQ. J was trimmed by 2 bases and V by 2 bases; bases with no gene match: 2. The CDR3 nucleotides are TGCGCCAGCAGCTTTCTAGCGGGTAACACCGGGGAGCTGTTTTTT. This sequence encodes CASSFLAGNTGELFF. Variable domain in full (rest from reference TRBV5-1 and TRBJ2-2): KAGVTQTPRYLIKTRGQQVTLSCSPISGHRSVSWYQQTPGQGLQFLFEYFSETQRNKGNFPGRFSGRQFSNSRSEMNVSTLELGDSALYLCASSFLAGNTGELFFGEGSRLTVL.

This clone has just a few counts. This chain uses TRBV7-2 with TRBJ1-6; 7 bases align to TRBD1. Germline lookup yields CDR1 SGHTA and CDR2 FQGNSA. V was pared by 4 bases and J by 9 bases, with 12 bases of the junction left unmatched. The CDR3 consists of 16 residues. The CDR3 is CASSSGQGDLVSPLHF. The CDR3 coding sequence is TGTGCCAGCAGCTCCGGTCAGGGGGATCTAGTTTCACCCCTCCACTTT.